This T cell receptor (beta chain) is from a study of cytomegalovirus exposure and HLA in healthy donors. Study details: Of the donors genotyped, 398 in all, around 77% fell in the Caucasian-associated ancestry cluster.

Broader study findings: The number of N-insertions in an Asian-associated ancestry cluster was reportedly below the 666-donor mean in a later analysis.

Germline CDR1 reads SGHDT; CDR2 reads YYEEEE. The CDR3 has 15 amino acids. Trimming stripped 0 bases from V and 5 bases from J, with 11 bases between. Samples came from healthy bone marrow donors. Turning to this clone: As yet, its antigen is unknown.

The study ran its PCR with 60 Vbeta and 13 Jbeta primers. Profiled with immunoSEQ multiplex PCR; TCRdb holds only in-frame clones, not every one. The table has around 100,000 clones, under 85% seen once. This TCR came from a man aged 50 or older in good health and CMV-seropositive. Specimen: PBMCs. The chain has TRBV5-6 and TRBJ2-2, with D possibly TRBD1 on 6 matching bases. In DNA form, the CDR3 reads TGTGCCAGCAGCTTGGGACAGGCCCGGACCGGGGAGCTGTTTTTT. As protein: CASSLGQARTGELFF.